These 2 T cell receptor beta chains were sequenced from one sample in a study of shared clonotypes between healthy human individuals. Measured with immunoSEQ multiplex PCR; TCRdb has only the in-frame clones, and not every one. The profile shows 950,000 to 1,300,000 clones, about 70% of them singletons. The sample was memory CD4+ T cells sorted from blood. Regarding subset: CD45RA-negative fraction. All receptors derive from a man aged 18-30 years in good health.

The chain links TRBV6-1 to TRBJ1-6; D is unclear. Germline V gene lookup returns CDR1 MNHNS and CDR2 SASEGT. CDR3 size: 15 residues. V lost 2 bases and J lost 6, with 11 bases in between. Here the CDR3 DNA reads TGTGCCAGCAGTGAAAGTGAGAGGGTTAATTCACCCCTCCACTTT. Its translation: CASSESERVNSPLHF.

The chain combines TRBV2 with TRBJ1-1; 9 positions match TRBD1. This CDR3 comprises 14 residues. V shed 7 bases and J 7 bases; nucleotides not matched to a gene: 10. Germline lookup yields CDR1 SNHLY and CDR2 FYNNEI. The CDR3 sequence is CASTHRGLSFEAFF. In DNA form, the CDR3 reads TGTGCCAGCACCCACAGGGGGCTGTCTTTTGAAGCTTTCTTT.